The clone carrying this T cell receptor (beta chain) was counted ten times or more. As yet, its antigen is unknown. The data are from a study of blood T cells in healthy people across ages. Study-wide results and limits: Diversity of TCR beta correlated strongly with naive T cell percentage. No conclusive comparison of naive versus antigen-experienced cells was possible with unsorted PBMCs.

With a J-beta primer mix and a sample-barcoded 5' primer, a second PCR ran roughly 6 to 11 cycles. One entry per CDR3 protein results from TCRdb running MiXCR on the 5' RACE reads. The sample carries 700,000 to 900,000 distinct CDR3 sequences, roughly 50% recorded once. The TCR was taken from a man at least 80 years old in good health. The sequencing input was blood.

The CDR3 nucleotides are TGCAGTGCTAGAGATCTCCAAGAGACCCAGTACTTC. This translates into CSARDLQETQYF. The J gene is TRBJ2-5, the V gene TRBV20-1; D gene ambiguous. The V end was cut by 0 bases, the J end by 1 base, with 3 bases between. The CDR3 loop spans 12 amino acids. Per germline, CDR1 DFQATT and CDR2 SNEGSKA (reference sequence).